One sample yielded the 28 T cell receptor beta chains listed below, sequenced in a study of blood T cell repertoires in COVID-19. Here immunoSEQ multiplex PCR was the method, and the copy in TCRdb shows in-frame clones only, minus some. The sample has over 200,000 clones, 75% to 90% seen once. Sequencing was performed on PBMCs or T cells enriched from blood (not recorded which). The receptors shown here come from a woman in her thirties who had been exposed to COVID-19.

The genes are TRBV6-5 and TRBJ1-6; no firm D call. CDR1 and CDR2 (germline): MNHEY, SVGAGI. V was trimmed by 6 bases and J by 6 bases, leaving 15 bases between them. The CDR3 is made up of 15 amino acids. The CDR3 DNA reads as TGTGCCAGCAGCCGGAGTCGGGAGGGTAATTCACCCCTCCACTTT. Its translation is CASSRSREGNSPLHF.

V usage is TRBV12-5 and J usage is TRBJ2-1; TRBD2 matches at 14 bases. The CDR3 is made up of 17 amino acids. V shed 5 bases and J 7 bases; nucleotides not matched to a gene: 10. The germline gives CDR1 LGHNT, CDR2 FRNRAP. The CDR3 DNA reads TGTGCTAGTGGTCTCCGGACTAGCGGGAGGAAGGGAAATGAGCAGTTCTTC. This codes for CASGLRTSGRKGNEQFF.

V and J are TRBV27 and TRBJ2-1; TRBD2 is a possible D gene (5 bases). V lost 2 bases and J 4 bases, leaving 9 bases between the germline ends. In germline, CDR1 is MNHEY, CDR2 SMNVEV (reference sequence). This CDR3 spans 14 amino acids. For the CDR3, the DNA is TGTGCCAGCAGTTTAAACCGACTATACAATGAGCAGTTCTTC. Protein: CASSLNRLYNEQFF.

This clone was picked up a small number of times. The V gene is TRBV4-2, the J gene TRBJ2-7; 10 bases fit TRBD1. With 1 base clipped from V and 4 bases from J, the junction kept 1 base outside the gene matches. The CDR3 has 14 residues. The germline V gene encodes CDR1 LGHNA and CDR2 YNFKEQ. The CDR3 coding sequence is TGTGCCAGCAGCCAAGGACAGGGGGCATACGAGCAGTACTTC. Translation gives CASSQGQGAYEQYF.

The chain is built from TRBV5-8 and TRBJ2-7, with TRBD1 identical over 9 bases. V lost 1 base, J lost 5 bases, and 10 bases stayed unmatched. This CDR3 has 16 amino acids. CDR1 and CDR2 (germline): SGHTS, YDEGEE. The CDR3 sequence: CASSLSVQGARNEQYF. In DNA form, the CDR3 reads TGTGCCAGCAGCTTGTCCGTACAGGGGGCTAGAAACGAGCAGTACTTC.

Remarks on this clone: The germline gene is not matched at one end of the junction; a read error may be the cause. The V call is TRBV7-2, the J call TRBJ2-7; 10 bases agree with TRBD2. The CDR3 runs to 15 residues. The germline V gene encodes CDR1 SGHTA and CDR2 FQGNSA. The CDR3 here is CASSLDGTSAPGRNF. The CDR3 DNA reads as TGTGCCAGCAGCTTAGATGGGACTAGCGCCCCCGGGAGGAACTTC.

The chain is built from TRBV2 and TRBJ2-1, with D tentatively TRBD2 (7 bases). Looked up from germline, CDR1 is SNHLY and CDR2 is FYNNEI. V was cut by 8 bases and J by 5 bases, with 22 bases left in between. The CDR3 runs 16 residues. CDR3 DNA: TGTGCCAGCCCACCTCCGGGGGCGGGAGTTAACAATGAGCAGTTCTTC. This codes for CASPPPGAGVNNEQFF.

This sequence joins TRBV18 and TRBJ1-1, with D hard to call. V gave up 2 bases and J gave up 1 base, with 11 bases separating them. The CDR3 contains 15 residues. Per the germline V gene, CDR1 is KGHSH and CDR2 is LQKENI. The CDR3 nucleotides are TGTGCCAGCTCACCAGGGCGGGCGGGGAACACTGAAGCTTTCTTT. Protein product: CASSPGRAGNTEAFF.

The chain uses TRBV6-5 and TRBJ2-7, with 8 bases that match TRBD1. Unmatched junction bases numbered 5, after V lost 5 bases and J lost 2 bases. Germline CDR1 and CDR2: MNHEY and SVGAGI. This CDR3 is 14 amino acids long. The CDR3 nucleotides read TGTGCCAGCAGTCCCGGCAGGGGGCCCTACGAGCAGTACTTC. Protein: CASSPGRGPYEQYF.

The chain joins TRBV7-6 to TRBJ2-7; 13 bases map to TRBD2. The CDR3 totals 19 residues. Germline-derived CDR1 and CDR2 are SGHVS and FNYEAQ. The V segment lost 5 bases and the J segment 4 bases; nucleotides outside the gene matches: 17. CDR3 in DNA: TGTGCCAGCAGCCCCAAGGGGCTACTAGCGGGAGGGCAAAATTACGAGCAGTACTTC. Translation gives CASSPKGLLAGGQNYEQYF.

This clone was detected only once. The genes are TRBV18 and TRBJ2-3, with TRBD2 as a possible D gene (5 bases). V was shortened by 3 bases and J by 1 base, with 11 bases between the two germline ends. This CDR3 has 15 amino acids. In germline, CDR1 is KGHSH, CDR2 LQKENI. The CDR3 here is CASSPPSRGTDTQYF. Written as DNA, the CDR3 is TGTGCCAGCTCACCGCCTAGCCGGGGCACAGATACGCAGTATTTT.

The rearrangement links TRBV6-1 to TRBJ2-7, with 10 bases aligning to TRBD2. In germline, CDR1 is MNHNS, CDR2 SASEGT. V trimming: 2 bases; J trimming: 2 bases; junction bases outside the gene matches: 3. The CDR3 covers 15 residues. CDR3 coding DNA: TGTGCCAGCAGTGAAACTAGCGGGAAAACCTACGAGCAGTACTTC. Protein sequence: CASSETSGKTYEQYF.

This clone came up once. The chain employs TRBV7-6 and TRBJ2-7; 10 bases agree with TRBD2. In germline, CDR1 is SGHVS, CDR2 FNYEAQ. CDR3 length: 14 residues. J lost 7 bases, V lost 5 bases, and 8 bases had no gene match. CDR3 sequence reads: CASSPGLAVREQYF. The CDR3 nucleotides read TGTGCCAGCAGCCCCGGACTAGCGGTTCGGGAGCAGTACTTC. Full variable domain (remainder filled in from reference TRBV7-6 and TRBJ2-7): GAGVSQSPRYKVTKRGQDVALRCDPISGHVSLYWYRQALGQGPEFLTYFNYEAQQDKSGLPNDRFSAERPEGSISTLTIQRTEQRDSAMYRCASSPGLAVREQYFGPGTRLTVT.

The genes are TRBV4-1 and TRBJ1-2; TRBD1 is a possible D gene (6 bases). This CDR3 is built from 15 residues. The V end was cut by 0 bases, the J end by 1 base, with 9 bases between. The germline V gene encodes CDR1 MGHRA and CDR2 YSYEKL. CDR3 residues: CASSQDGGLNYGYTF. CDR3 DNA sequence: TGCGCCAGCAGCCAAGATGGGGGCCTTAACTATGGCTACACCTTC.

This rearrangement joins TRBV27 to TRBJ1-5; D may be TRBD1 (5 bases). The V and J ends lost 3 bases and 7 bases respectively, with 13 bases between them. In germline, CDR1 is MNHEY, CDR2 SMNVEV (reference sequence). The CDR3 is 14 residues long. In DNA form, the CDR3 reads TGTGCCAGCAGTTTCGGGCAGGGTCGCCAGCCCCAGCATTTT. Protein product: CASSFGQGRQPQHF.

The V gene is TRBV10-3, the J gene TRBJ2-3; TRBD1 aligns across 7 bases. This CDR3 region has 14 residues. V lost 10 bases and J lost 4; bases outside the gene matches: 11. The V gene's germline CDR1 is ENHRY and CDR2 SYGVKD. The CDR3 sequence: CATKTSTGADTQYF. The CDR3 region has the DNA TGTGCCACCAAAACAAGCACAGGGGCAGATACGCAGTATTTT.

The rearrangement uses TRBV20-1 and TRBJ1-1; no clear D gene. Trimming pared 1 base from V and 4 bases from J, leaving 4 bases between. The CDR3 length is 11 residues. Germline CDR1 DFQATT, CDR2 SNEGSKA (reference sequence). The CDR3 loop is CSARVRTEAFF. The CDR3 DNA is TGCAGTGCTAGAGTGCGCACTGAAGCTTTCTTT.

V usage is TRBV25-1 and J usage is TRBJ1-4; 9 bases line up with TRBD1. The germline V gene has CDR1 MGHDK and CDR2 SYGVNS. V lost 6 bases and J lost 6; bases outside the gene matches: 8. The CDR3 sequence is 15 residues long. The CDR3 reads CASSPEGQGYEKLFF. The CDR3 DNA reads TGTGCCAGCAGCCCCGAAGGACAGGGGTATGAAAAACTGTTTTTT.

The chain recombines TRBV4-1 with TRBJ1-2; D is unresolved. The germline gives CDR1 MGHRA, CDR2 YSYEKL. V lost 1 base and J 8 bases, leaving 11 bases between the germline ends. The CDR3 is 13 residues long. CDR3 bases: TGCGCCAGCAGCCAAGTGGGCGGGTACGGCTACACCTTC. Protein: CASSQVGGYGYTF.

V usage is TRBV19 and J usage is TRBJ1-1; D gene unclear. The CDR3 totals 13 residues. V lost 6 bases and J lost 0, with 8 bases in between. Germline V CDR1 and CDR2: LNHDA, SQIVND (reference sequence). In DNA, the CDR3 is TGTGCCAGTAGGAGGAGGGTGAACACTGAAGCTTTCTTT. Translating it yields CASRRRVNTEAFF.

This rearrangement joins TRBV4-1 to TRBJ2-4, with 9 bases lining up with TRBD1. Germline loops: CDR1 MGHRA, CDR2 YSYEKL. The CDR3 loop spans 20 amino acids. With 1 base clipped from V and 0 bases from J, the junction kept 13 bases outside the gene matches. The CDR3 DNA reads TGCGCCAGCAGCCAAGTCACAGGGGGCTTGGGCGGTCTAGCCAAAAACATTCAGTACTTC. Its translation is CASSQVTGGLGGLAKNIQYF.

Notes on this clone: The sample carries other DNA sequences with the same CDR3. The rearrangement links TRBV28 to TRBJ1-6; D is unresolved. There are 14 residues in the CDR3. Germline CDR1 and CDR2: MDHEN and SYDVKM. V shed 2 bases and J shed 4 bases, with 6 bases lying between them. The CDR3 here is CASSLGGYNSPLHF. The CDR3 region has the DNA TGTGCCAGCAGTTTAGGAGGGTATAATTCACCCCTCCACTTT. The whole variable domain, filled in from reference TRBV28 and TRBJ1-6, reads DVKVTQSSRYLVKRTGEKVFLECVQDMDHENMFWYRQDPGLGLRLIYFSYDVKMKEKGDIPEGYSVSREKKERFSLILESASTNQTSMYLCASSLGGYNSPLHFGNGTRLTVT.

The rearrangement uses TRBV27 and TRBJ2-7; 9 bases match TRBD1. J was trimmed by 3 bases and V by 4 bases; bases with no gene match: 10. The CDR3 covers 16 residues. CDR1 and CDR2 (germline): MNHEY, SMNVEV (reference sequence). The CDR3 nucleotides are TGTGCCAGCAGTTGGGGAGGACAGGGGTTTGTCTACGAGCAGTACTTC. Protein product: CASSWGGQGFVYEQYF.

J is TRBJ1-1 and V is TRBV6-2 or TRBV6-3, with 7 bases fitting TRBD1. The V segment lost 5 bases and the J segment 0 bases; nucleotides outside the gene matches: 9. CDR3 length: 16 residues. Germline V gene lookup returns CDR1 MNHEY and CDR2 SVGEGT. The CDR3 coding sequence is TGTGCCAGCAGTCTACGTACAGGGGTGCTGAACACTGAAGCTTTCTTT. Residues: CASSLRTGVLNTEAFF.

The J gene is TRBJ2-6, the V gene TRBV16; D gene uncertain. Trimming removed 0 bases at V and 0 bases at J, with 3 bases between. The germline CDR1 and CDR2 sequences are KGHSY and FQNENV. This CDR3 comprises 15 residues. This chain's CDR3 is CASSQSASGANVLTF. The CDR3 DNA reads TGTGCCAGCAGCCAATCAGCCTCTGGGGCCAACGTCCTGACTTTC.

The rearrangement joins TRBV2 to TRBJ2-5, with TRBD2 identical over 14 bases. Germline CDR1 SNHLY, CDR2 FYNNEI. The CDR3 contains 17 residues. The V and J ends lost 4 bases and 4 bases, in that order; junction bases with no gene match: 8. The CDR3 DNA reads TGTGCCAGCAGTGCGGGACTAGCGGGAGTAAAGGGAGAGACCCAGTACTTC. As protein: CASSAGLAGVKGETQYF.

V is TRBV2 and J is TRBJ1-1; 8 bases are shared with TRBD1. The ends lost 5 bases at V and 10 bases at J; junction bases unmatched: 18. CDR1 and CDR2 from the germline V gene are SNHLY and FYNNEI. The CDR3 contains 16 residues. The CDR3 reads CASSRQDGQGQVGAFF. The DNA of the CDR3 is TGTGCCAGCAGTCGCCAAGATGGACAGGGCCAGGTAGGAGCTTTCTTT.

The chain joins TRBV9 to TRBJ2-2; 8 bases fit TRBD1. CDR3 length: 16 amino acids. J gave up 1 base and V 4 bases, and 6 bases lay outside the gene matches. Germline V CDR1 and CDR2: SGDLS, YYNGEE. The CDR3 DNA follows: TGTGCCAGCAGCACAGTGGGGACAGGGAACACCGGGGAGCTGTTTTTT. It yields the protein CASSTVGTGNTGELFF.